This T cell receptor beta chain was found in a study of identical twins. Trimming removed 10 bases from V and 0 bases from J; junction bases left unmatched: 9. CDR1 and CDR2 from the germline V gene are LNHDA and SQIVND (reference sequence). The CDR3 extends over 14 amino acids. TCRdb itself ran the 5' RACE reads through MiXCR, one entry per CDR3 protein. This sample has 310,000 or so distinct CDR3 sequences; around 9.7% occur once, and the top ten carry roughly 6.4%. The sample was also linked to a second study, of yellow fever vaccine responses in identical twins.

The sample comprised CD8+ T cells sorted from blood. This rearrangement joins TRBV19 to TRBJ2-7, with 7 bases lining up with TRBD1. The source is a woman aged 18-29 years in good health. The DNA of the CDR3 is TGTGCCAATGGACGGACAGGCGTCTCCTACGAGCAGTACTTC. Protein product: CANGRTGVSYEQYF.